Each of the 20 T cell receptor beta chains below was sequenced from the same sample in a study of vaccination effects on CD4 cells after COVID-19 (dated by TCRdb to between 2021 and 2023). Library preparation employed the immunoSEQ multiplex PCR assay. The table comes from immuneACCESS by way of TCRdb, which keeps in-frame sequences with V and J called. Part of the clones is missing from these tables; in studies checked, under half for an unresolved V gene and the rest for unknown reasons. This sample has about 34,000 clones in its table, and 73% of those were observed once. The ten most abundant clones make up 25% to 35% of the sample. In the ViraFEST assay, PBMC were stimulated with viral peptide pools, and antigen-specific CD4+ T cell clonotypes were then identified by expansion using TCR sequencing. After around 11 days of culture, CD4+ T cells were isolated with the EasySep CD4+ T cell isolation kit. Convalescent patients had PCR-confirmed SARS-CoV-2 infection between March and December 2020, before Alpha, Beta and Delta variants emerged in the United States.

The antigens these receptors bind are not known. The source was CD4+ T cells from PBMCs cultured with a peptide pool, collected before COVID-19 vaccination. All receptors derive from a human donor who had a prior SARS-CoV-2 infection.

The V call is TRBV18, the J call TRBJ1-2; TRBD1 matches 7 bases. V dropped 4 bases and J dropped 0; count of bases not matched to a gene: 11. The length of the CDR3 is 17 residues. Germline loops: CDR1 KGHSH, CDR2 LQKENI. The CDR3 coding sequence is TGTGCCAGCTCACAATCTCAATGGGACAGAGCTAACTATGGCTACACCTTC. The encoded protein is CASSQSQWDRANYGYTF.

The rearrangement joins TRBV19 to TRBJ1-5; D possibly corresponds to TRBD1 (6 bases). The CDR3 runs 15 residues. V was pared by 4 bases and J by 4 bases, with 14 bases between. Germline loops: CDR1 LNHDA, CDR2 SQIVND (reference sequence). The CDR3 loop reads CASSTPGTLNQPQHF. For the CDR3, the DNA is TGTGCCAGTAGTACCCCCGGGACACTTAATCAGCCCCAGCATTTT. Filled out from reference TRBV19 and TRBJ1-5, the complete variable domain reads DGGITQSPKYLFRKEGQNVTLSCEQNLNHDAMYWYRQDPGQGLRLIYYSQIVNDFQKGDIAEGYSVSREKKESFPLTVTSAQKNPTAFYLCASSTPGTLNQPQHFGDGTRLSIL.

The gene calls are TRBV2 and TRBJ2-5; D not certain. CDR3 length equals 13 residues. Germline CDR1 SNHLY, CDR2 FYNNEI. Between the trimmed V and J ends, which lost 5 bases and 6 bases, there was a span of 13 bases. This CDR3 is CASSWATGQTQYF. In DNA form, the CDR3 reads TGTGCCAGCAGTTGGGCCACCGGGCAGACCCAGTACTTC.

This sequence joins TRBV14 and TRBJ1-6; tentative D call: TRBD1 (6 bases). Per the germline V gene, CDR1 is SGHDN and CDR2 is FVKESK. The CDR3 consists of 17 residues. V was pared by 4 bases and J by 8 bases, with 21 bases between. The CDR3 region is CASSPGLGRGEDSPLHF. In DNA form, the CDR3 reads TGTGCCAGCAGCCCAGGGCTGGGCAGGGGAGAGGATTCACCCCTCCACTTT.

The J gene is TRBJ2-7, the V gene TRBV7-2; tentative D call: TRBD1 (6 bases). Trimming shortened V by 4 bases and J by 4 bases, and 20 bases separated the two germline ends. CDR1 is SGHTA, CDR2 FQGNSA, per germline. The CDR3 extends over 16 amino acids. CDR3 sequence: CASSSSVYTGQYEQYF. CDR3 bases: TGTGCCAGCAGCTCCAGCGTTTACACAGGGCAGTACGAGCAGTACTTC.

The chain employs TRBV6-5 and TRBJ2-3; D gene uncertain. Trimming took 2 bases from V and 8 from J, leaving 14 bases between them. The CDR3 is made up of 14 amino acids. CDR1 is MNHEY and CDR2 is SVGAGI in the germline V gene. CDR3 sequence reads: CASSYPRTISTQYF. Here the CDR3 DNA reads TGTGCCAGCAGTTACCCCCGGACCATTTCTACGCAGTATTTT.

This chain uses TRBV21-1 with TRBJ2-7; whether TRBD1, the table's D call, matches the DNA was not checked. TRBV21-1 is listed as a pseudogene. This CDR3 region has 14 residues. The DNA for the CDR3 is TGTGCCAGCAGCAGACGGACAGGGGGCTACGAGCAGTACTTC. This translates into CASSRRTGGYEQYF.

J is TRBJ2-3 and V is TRBV6-2 or TRBV6-3, with 7 bases fitting TRBD1. The CDR3 extends over 15 amino acids. The V gene's germline CDR1 is MNHEY and CDR2 SVGEGT. The V segment lost 5 bases and the J segment 2 bases; nucleotides outside the gene matches: 7. CDR3 in DNA: TGTGCCAGCAGTACAGGGGCGGGCCTCACAGATACGCAGTATTTT. This gives the protein CASSTGAGLTDTQYF.

V is TRBV9 and J is TRBJ2-5, with D maybe TRBD1 (6 bases). The CDR3 extends over 15 amino acids. V was pared by 4 bases and J by 0 bases, with 13 bases between. Germline V CDR1 and CDR2: SGDLS, YYNGEE. The CDR3 DNA reads TGTGCCAGCAGCCTTCTTCAGGGGAACCAAGAGACCCAGTACTTC. It encodes CASSLLQGNQETQYF.

The V and J genes are TRBV9 and TRBJ2-7, with TRBD2 identical over 13 bases. Trimming cost V 2 bases and J 5 bases; bases outside gene matches: 7. Looked up from germline, CDR1 is SGDLS and CDR2 is YYNGEE. The CDR3 has 16 amino acids. The CDR3 loop is CASSVDPGTSGNEQYF. For the CDR3, the DNA is TGTGCCAGCAGCGTCGACCCCGGGACTAGCGGGAACGAGCAGTACTTC. The variable domain in full, with the rest retrieved from reference TRBV9 and TRBJ2-7, is DSGVTQTPKHLITATGQRVTLRCSPRSGDLSVYWYQQSLDQGLQFLIQYYNGEERAKGNILERFSAQQFPDLHSELNLSSLELGDSALYFCASSVDPGTSGNEQYFGPGTRLTVT.

This sequence joins TRBV9 and TRBJ1-6; D is ambiguous. The V end lost 2 bases, the J end lost 6 bases, and 9 bases lay between the germline ends. Germline CDR1 SGDLS, CDR2 YYNGEE. CDR3 length: 14 residues. Written as DNA, the CDR3 is TGTGCCAGCAGCGTCCGTAATAGTAATTCACCCCTCCACTTT. Translated, it gives CASSVRNSNSPLHF.

V gene TRBV11-2 combines with J gene TRBJ2-5; D remains unclear. The CDR3 has 13 residues. Trimming stripped 0 bases from V and 10 bases from J, with 12 bases between. CDR1 is SGHAT, CDR2 FQNNGV, per germline. The CDR3 nucleotides read TGTGCCAGCAGCTTAGATCTGGCGGTAATCCAGTACTTC. This codes for CASSLDLAVIQYF.

The chain has TRBV4-2 and TRBJ1-6, with D unresolved. Looked up from germline, CDR1 is LGHNA and CDR2 is YNFKEQ. The CDR3 has 14 residues. Trimming shortened V by 0 bases and J by 8 bases, and 8 bases separated the two germline ends. The CDR3 is CASSQEPLDSPLHF. In DNA form, the CDR3 reads TGTGCCAGCAGCCAAGAGCCATTGGATTCACCCCTCCACTTT.

The chain joins TRBV5-4 to TRBJ1-2, with 7 nucleotides matching TRBD1. The CDR3 runs to 15 residues. J gave up 2 bases and V 4 bases, and 8 bases lay outside the gene matches. Germline V lookup: CDR1 SGHNT, CDR2 YYREEE (reference sequence). CDR3 region: CASSPPTGANYGYTF. The CDR3 nucleotides read TGTGCCAGCAGCCCCCCCACAGGGGCGAACTATGGCTACACCTTC.

This clone appeared a few times. This chain connects TRBV3-1 (or the pseudogene TRBV3-2) to TRBJ1-6, with D maybe TRBD1 (6 bases). This CDR3 comprises 14 residues. Looked up from germline, CDR1 is LGHDT and CDR2 is YNNKEL (reference sequence). The V end was cut by 4 bases, the J end by 9 bases, with 13 bases between. The DNA of the CDR3 is TGTGCCAGCAGCCCTACAGGGTCCGGTTCACCCCTCCACTTT. Protein product: CASSPTGSGSPLHF.

CDR3 in amino acids: CASSIALVRVADTDTQYF. CDR3 nucleotides: TGTGCCAGTAGTATAGCTTTGGTGAGGGTAGCGGACACAGATACGCAGTATTTT. The chain combines TRBV19 with TRBJ2-3, with D maybe TRBD2 (6 bases). Trimming cost V 1 base and J 2 bases, with 19 bases left between them. This CDR3 contains 18 residues. CDR1 is LNHDA, CDR2 SQIVND, per germline (reference sequence).

This clone was counted at least ten times. The J gene is TRBJ1-2, the V gene TRBV20-1; D is unclear. Per germline, CDR1 DFQATT and CDR2 SNEGSKA (reference sequence). V lost 3 bases and J lost 11, with 10 bases in between. CDR3 length equals 10 residues. The CDR3 region is CSASSGRYTF. As DNA, the CDR3 is TGCAGTGCTAGCTCTGGGAGGTACACCTTC.

This clone was picked up one time. The chain combines TRBV20-1 with TRBJ2-5; D is ambiguous. Trimming stripped 3 bases from V and 2 bases from J, with 10 bases between. The length of the CDR3 is 13 residues. Germline CDR1 reads DFQATT; CDR2 reads SNEGSKA (reference sequence). CDR3 bases: TGCAGTGCTAGTACGGCCAGACAAGAGACCCAGTACTTC. Protein product: CSASTARQETQYF.

V is TRBV7-3 and J is TRBJ2-1, with D hard to call. The CDR3 is made up of 15 amino acids. With 5 bases removed from V and 0 bases from J, the gap between germline ends came to 11 bases. Germline V gives CDR1 SGHTA, CDR2 FQGTGA. CDR3 bases: TGTGCCAGCAGCCCCCTGGGCAGCTCCTACAATGAGCAGTTCTTC. It specifies CASSPLGSSYNEQFF.

The rearrangement joins TRBV5-1 to TRBJ2-3; D possibly matches TRBD1 or TRBD2 (6 bases each). V was clipped by 4 bases and J by 2 bases, with 11 bases between them. The CDR3 has 14 amino acids. The V gene's germline CDR1 is SGHRS and CDR2 YFSETQ. In DNA, the CDR3 is TGCGCCAGCAGCGAGGGGGGCCTCACAGATACGCAGTATTTT. Translated, it gives CASSEGGLTDTQYF.